These T cell receptor beta chains were read from a single sample in a study of blood T cell repertoires in COVID-19. Produced via immunoSEQ multiplex PCR; TCRdb's table is partial and in-frame only. The sample includes roughly 250,000 clones, roughly 86% seen only once; the top ten take 4%. The sequencing sample was made of peripheral blood. The receptor set was obtained from a man over 45 with acute or convalescent COVID-19. The CDR3 runs from the conserved cysteine through the conserved F or W. A D gene is named only where the DNA matches it firmly. For some rows the clone size is stated as once, few or many, or as a class when expanded; others skip it.

clone size	J gene	V gene	D gene	CDR3 DNA	CDR3 protein
-	TRBJ2-7	TRBV2	-	TGTGCCAGCAGTGAAACAAACTACGAGCAGTACTTC	CASSETNYEQYF
-	TRBJ1-4	TRBV3-1/TRBV3-2	-	TGTGCCAGCAGCCGCAGGGGCATTACGGAAGAAAAACTGTTTTTT	CASSRRGITEEKLFF
-	TRBJ1-6	TRBV18	-	TGTGCCAGCTCACCCAAGGGAGCTTATAATTCACCCCTCCACTTT	CASSPKGAYNSPLHF
-	TRBJ2-1	TRBV12-3/TRBV12-4	-	TGTGCCAGCAGTTTTAGCAATGAGCAGTTCTTC	CASSFSNEQFF
-	TRBJ2-5	TRBV30	TRBD2	TGTGCCTATGTAGCGGGAGGCGTCATGTGGGCCCAGTACTTC	CAYVAGGVMWAQYF
-	TRBJ2-4	TRBV19	-	TGTGCCAGTAGCCCCGTACCGGACAAGGGGAATAAAAACATTCAGTACTTC	CASSPVPDKGNKNIQYF
-	TRBJ1-5	TRBV28	TRBD1	TGTGCCAGCAGGTTGGGGACAGGGGCCAGCCAGCCCCAGCATTTT	CASRLGTGASQPQHF
once	TRBJ1-1	TRBV7-9	-	TGTGCCAGCAGCTCCCAGGGATTCACTGAAGCTTTCTTT	CASSSQGFTEAFF
-	TRBJ1-3	TRBV7-6	-	TGTGCCAGCAGCTTAGGAGTCCACAGGCCCGGAAACACCATATATTTT	CASSLGVHRPGNTIYF
-	TRBJ1-2	TRBV18	-	TGTGCCAGCTCACCGCGGGCCGGGGATGGCTACACCTTC	CASSPRAGDGYTF
-	TRBJ2-5	TRBV5-5	TRBD2	TGTGCCAGCAGCTTGCGCCCTAGCGGGATCTTGGAGACCCAGTACTTC	CASSLRPSGILETQYF
-	TRBJ1-6	TRBV9	TRBD1	TGTGCCAGCAGCGAAGGGACAGGCGGGGCCGGTTCACCCCTCCACTTT	CASSEGTGGAGSPLHF
-	TRBJ1-2	TRBV18	TRBD1	TGTGCCAGCTCACCATTAGATCCCCAGGGGGCTATGCATGGCTACACCTTC	CASSPLDPQGAMHGYTF
-	TRBJ1-5	TRBV7-6	-	TGTGCCAGCAGCTTAGCGGGCAGGGGTAGCAATCAGCCCCAGCATTTT	CASSLAGRGSNQPQHF
-	TRBJ2-7	TRBV27	TRBD2	TGTGCCAGCAGTCCCCTCGGGACTAGTCGCGAGCAGTACTTC	CASSPLGTSREQYF
few	TRBJ1-5	TRBV12-5	-	TGTGCTAGTGGTTTGACGGGGAATCAGCCCCAGCATTTT	CASGLTGNQPQHF
-	TRBJ1-1	TRBV19	-	TGTGCCAGTAGGACGGAGAAGGGGATGAACACTGAAGCTTTCTTT	CASRTEKGMNTEAFF
once	TRBJ1-2	TRBV7-8	-	TGTGCCAGCAGTTCCTACAGGGTTGGTACCTCATCTGAGGGCTACACCTTC	CASSSYRVGTSSEGYTF
once	TRBJ2-7	TRBV15	-	TGTGCCACCAGCCCACAGGGCTACGAGCAGTACTTC	CATSPQGYEQYF
-	TRBJ1-2	TRBV2	TRBD1	TGTGCCAGCAGGAACAGGGGCCTCTATGGCTACACCTTC	CASRNRGLYGYTF
few	TRBJ2-3	TRBV24-1	TRBD1	TGTGCCACCAGTGATTTTGACAGGGGGGGCACAGATACGCAGTATTTT	CATSDFDRGGTDTQYF
-	TRBJ2-5	TRBV6-5	-	TGTGCCAGCATACGAATTAGGGGTTTTGAGACCCAGTACTTC	CASIRIRGFETQYF
-	TRBJ2-7	TRBV5-5	TRBD1	TGTGCCAGCAGCTTGATCGGACAGGGGGTCCCCTACGAGCAGTACTTC	CASSLIGQGVPYEQYF
once	TRBJ1-5	TRBV6-5	-	TGTGCCAGCTCAGGGCGAAGCAATCAGCCCCAGCATTTT	CASSGRSNQPQHF
-	TRBJ1-2	TRBV18	TRBD1	TGTGCCAGCTCACCACCGGGACAGATTAACTATGGCTACACCTTC	CASSPPGQINYGYTF
-	TRBJ1-2	TRBV10-3	TRBD1	TGTGCCATCATCGATCCCGGGACAGGGGGCGGCTACACCTTC	CAIIDPGTGGGYTF
few	TRBJ2-3	TRBV7-9	TRBD2	TGTGCCAGCAGCCACGGGGGGTCGACTACAGATACGCAGTATTTT	CASSHGGSTTDTQYF